The present T cell receptor beta chain was sequenced within a study of shared clonotypes between healthy human individuals. The V end was cut by 4 bases, the J end by 0 bases, with 16 bases between. CDR1 and CDR2 from the germline V gene are SEHNR and FQNEAQ (reference sequence). The CDR3 is 17 residues long. Cells designated naive CD8 were CD45RO-negative and were positively selected for CCR7, with terminally differentiated effector memory CD45RA+ cells excluded. The assay was immunoSEQ multiplex PCR, and TCRdb's table has in-frame clones only and misses some. The data hold hundreds of thousands of clones, with roughly 98% observed a single time.

Sequencing was carried out using naive CD8+ T cells sorted from blood. This chain connects TRBV7-9 to TRBJ1-5; D gene ambiguous. This clonotype was obtained from a man younger than 45 in good health. The CDR3 coding sequence is TGTGCCAGCAGCTCAAATGCGGCCGACTTTAGCAATCAGCCCCAGCATTTT. Protein product: CASSSNAADFSNQPQHF.